The 24 T cell receptor beta chains below were found in one sample sequenced in a study of blood T cell repertoires in COVID-19. Clones were read by immunoSEQ multiplex PCR, and TCRdb kept only the in-frame ones, dropping some. The repertoire includes about 94,000 clones, about 86% of them detected once, and around 6.5% sits in the top ten. The sequencing sample was made of peripheral blood. These receptors originate from a man between 60 and 75 years old with acute or convalescent COVID-19.

The chain has TRBV6-1 and TRBJ1-5; D not certain. This CDR3 is built from 16 residues. V shed 0 bases and J shed 2 bases, with 11 bases lying between them. The germline V gene has CDR1 MNHNS and CDR2 SASEGT. CDR3 in amino acids: CASSEARGSGNQPQHF. Here the CDR3 DNA reads TGTGCCAGCAGTGAAGCGCGAGGGTCGGGCAATCAGCCCCAGCATTTT.

The rearrangement uses TRBV3-1 (or the pseudogene TRBV3-2) and TRBJ1-5; no firm D call. The CDR3 sequence is 15 residues long. Per germline, CDR1 LGHDT and CDR2 YNNKEL (reference sequence). Trimming cost V 1 base and J 4 bases, with 11 bases left between them. This chain's CDR3 is CASSQVPGRNQPQHF. Here the CDR3 DNA reads TGTGCCAGCAGCCAAGTTCCGGGGAGAAATCAGCCCCAGCATTTT.

This rearrangement joins TRBV6-2 or TRBV6-3 to TRBJ1-1; TRBD1 matches 8 bases. Germline V gene data show CDR1 as MNHEY and CDR2 as SVGEGT. The CDR3 spans 16 residues. The junction had 8 bases not matched to a gene; V was cut back by 0 bases and J by 5 bases. The CDR3 nucleotides read TGTGCCAGCAGTTACTCGAGGGCAGGGGGCAAGACTGAAGCTTTCTTT. It translates to CASSYSRAGGKTEAFF.

The chain is built from TRBV5-1 and TRBJ1-3; TRBD1 agrees at 8 bases. V trimming: 0 bases; J trimming: 0 bases; junction bases outside the gene matches: 8. The germline V gene encodes CDR1 SGHRS and CDR2 YFSETQ. The CDR3 runs to 18 residues. The CDR3 is CASSLGAGTGSSGNTIYF. The CDR3 coding sequence is TGCGCCAGCAGCTTGGGGGCCGGGACAGGATCCTCTGGAAACACCATATATTTT.

This clone was seen only once. The chain carries TRBV3-1 (or the pseudogene TRBV3-2) and TRBJ2-2; D is perhaps TRBD1 (5 bases). Germline CDR1 is LGHDT and CDR2 is YNNKEL (reference sequence). This CDR3 spans 16 amino acids. Trimming left V 3 bases short and J 4 bases short, with 15 bases between. CDR3 amino acids: CASSHERQGATGELFF. CDR3 DNA: TGTGCCAGCAGCCACGAACGCCAGGGTGCCACCGGGGAGCTGTTTTTT.

The rearrangement joins TRBV6-5 to TRBJ1-6; 7 bases align to TRBD1. The CDR3 length is 14 residues. CDR1 is MNHEY and CDR2 is SVGAGI in the germline V gene. J was trimmed by 16 bases and V by 2 bases; bases with no gene match: 11. The CDR3 nucleotides are TGTGCCAGCAGTTACGGGGAAGGGGGCATTAGACTCCACTTT. Translated, it gives CASSYGEGGIRLHF.

CDR3 in DNA: TGTGCCAGCAGTTCGGGGACAGGGGGCGACGCGAGAGATAATTCACCCCTCCACTTT. Its protein is CASSSGTGGDARDNSPLHF. The V call is TRBV27, the J call TRBJ1-6; 12 positions match TRBD1. The germline V gene has CDR1 MNHEY and CDR2 SMNVEV (reference sequence). J gave up 5 bases and V 4 bases, and 12 bases lay outside the gene matches. The CDR3 totals 19 residues.

V is TRBV6-5 and J is TRBJ1-2; 7 nucleotides agree with TRBD1. The CDR3 contains 14 residues. Germline CDR1 MNHEY, CDR2 SVGAGI. Germline trimming cut 5 bases from V and 2 bases from J; bases unmatched to any gene: 5. This chain's CDR3 is CASSHGTANYGYTF. Written as DNA, the CDR3 is TGTGCCAGCAGTCACGGGACAGCCAACTATGGCTACACCTTC.

The chain uses TRBV11-1 and TRBJ1-1, with D possibly matching TRBD1 (6 bases). The CDR3 is 14 residues long. The V and J ends lost 3 bases and 4 bases respectively, with 12 bases between them. The germline V gene has CDR1 SGHAT and CDR2 FQDESV (reference sequence). CDR3 sequence: CASSLGAGITEAFF. In DNA, the CDR3 is TGTGCCAGCAGCTTGGGGGCCGGTATCACTGAAGCTTTCTTT. The full variable domain, rest sourced from reference TRBV11-1 and TRBJ1-1, is EAEVAQSPRYKITEKSQAVAFWCDPISGHATLYWYRQILGQGPELLVQFQDESVVDDSQLPKDRFSAERLKGVDSTLKIQPAELGDSAMYLCASSLGAGITEAFFGQGTRLTVV.

This sequence joins TRBV9 and TRBJ2-1; unclear D gene. CDR1 is SGDLS, CDR2 YYNGEE, per germline. V was trimmed by 0 bases and J by 1 base, leaving 11 bases between them. The CDR3 contains 16 residues. As DNA, the CDR3 is TGTGCCAGCAGCGTAGATATGGTCGGGTCCTACAATGAGCAGTTCTTC. Its protein is CASSVDMVGSYNEQFF.

The J gene is TRBJ1-1, the V gene TRBV9; 9 bases fit TRBD1. CDR1 is SGDLS, CDR2 YYNGEE, per germline. V was clipped by 3 bases and J by 1 base; unmatched bases: 10. The CDR3 consists of 17 residues. This CDR3 reads CASSEGGQGVGNTEAFF. The CDR3 DNA follows: TGTGCCAGCAGCGAAGGGGGACAGGGAGTAGGGAACACTGAAGCTTTCTTT.

The V and J genes are TRBV30 and TRBJ1-6; D not resolved. Germline V gene data show CDR1 as GTSNPN and CDR2 as SVGIG (reference sequence). V was cut by 5 bases and J by 6 bases, with 5 bases left in between. CDR3 length equals 11 residues. DNA for the CDR3: TGTGCCTGGCGCAGTAATTCACCCCTCCACTTT. Encoded protein: CAWRSNSPLHF.

The rearrangement links TRBV5-1 to TRBJ1-1; 7 bases agree with TRBD1. Germline V gives CDR1 SGHRS, CDR2 YFSETQ. CDR3 length: 16 amino acids. J lost 3 bases, V lost 7 bases, and 15 bases had no gene match. The CDR3 loop is CASGATGADRDTEAFF. CDR3 DNA sequence: TGCGCCAGCGGGGCCACAGGGGCAGATAGGGACACTGAAGCTTTCTTT. Drawing the rest from reference TRBV5-1 and TRBJ1-1, the complete variable domain is KAGVTQTPRYLIKTRGQQVTLSCSPISGHRSVSWYQQTPGQGLQFLFEYFSETQRNKGNFPGRFSGRQFSNSRSEMNVSTLELGDSALYLCASGATGADRDTEAFFGQGTRLTVV.

J is TRBJ2-7 and V is TRBV9, with TRBD1 matching 7 bases. V lost 4 bases, J lost 5 bases, and 12 bases stayed unmatched. The CDR3 has 15 amino acids. Germline lookup yields CDR1 SGDLS and CDR2 YYNGEE. CDR3 sequence reads: CASSSAGTALHEQYF. DNA of the CDR3: TGTGCCAGCAGCTCCGCCGGGACAGCACTCCACGAGCAGTACTTC.

This chain links TRBV4-3 with TRBJ1-2; possibly TRBD1 for D (5 bases). V was clipped by 1 base and J by 3 bases, with 6 bases between them. This CDR3 is built from 13 residues. Per the germline V gene, CDR1 is LGHNA and CDR2 is YSLEER. CDR3 amino acids: CASSQATDYGYTF. The CDR3 coding sequence is TGCGCCAGCAGCCAAGCGACAGACTATGGCTACACCTTC.

The chain employs TRBV11-2 and TRBJ2-4; 10 nucleotides line up with TRBD1. From germline, CDR1 is SGHAT and CDR2 FQNNGV. This CDR3 has 17 residues. V shed 6 bases and J 0 bases; nucleotides not matched to a gene: 8. The CDR3 nucleotides are TGTGCCAGCAGAAATCCCGGGACAGGGGAAGCCAAAAACATTCAGTACTTC. This sequence encodes CASRNPGTGEAKNIQYF.

The chain has TRBV7-8 and TRBJ2-3, with a tentative D call TRBD1 (6 bases). V lost 1 base and J lost 1, with 12 bases in between. Germline V gene lookup returns CDR1 SGHVS and CDR2 FQNEAQ. The CDR3 contains 16 residues. CDR3 amino acids: CASSLEQGRGTDTQYF. CDR3 bases: TGTGCCAGCAGCTTAGAACAGGGTAGGGGCACAGATACGCAGTATTTT.

This clone was counted at least ten times. The gene calls are TRBV2 and TRBJ1-1; tentatively, D is TRBD1 (5 bases). The CDR3 totals 14 residues. V was shortened by 6 bases and J by 0 bases, with 11 bases between the two germline ends. The V gene's germline CDR1 is SNHLY and CDR2 FYNNEI. The CDR3 loop is CASRDNSMNTEAFF. In DNA, the CDR3 is TGTGCCAGCAGGGACAACTCTATGAACACTGAAGCTTTCTTT.

The chain has TRBV29-1 and TRBJ2-5, with 7 positions matching TRBD1. Germline V gene sequence: CDR1 SQVTM, CDR2 ANQGSEA. The V segment lost 1 base and the J segment 2 bases; nucleotides outside the gene matches: 10. CDR3 length: 16 residues. The CDR3 is CSVEGGDSYPQETQYF. The CDR3 DNA follows: TGCAGCGTTGAAGGTGGGGACAGCTATCCTCAAGAGACCCAGTACTTC.

The J gene is TRBJ1-6, the V gene TRBV5-1; no clear D gene. CDR3 length equals 14 residues. Germline lookup yields CDR1 SGHRS and CDR2 YFSETQ. V was clipped by 0 bases and J by 8 bases, with 9 bases between them. The CDR3 DNA reads TGCGCCAGCAGCTTGGATTACCCGGATTCACCCCTCCACTTT. This codes for CASSLDYPDSPLHF.

This clone was observed a handful of times. J is TRBJ2-1 and V is TRBV18, with TRBD1 as a possible D gene (5 bases). CDR3 size: 13 residues. From germline, CDR1 is KGHSH and CDR2 LQKENI. V dropped 1 base and J dropped 9 bases, with 10 bases sitting between them. As DNA, the CDR3 is TGTGCCAGCTCACCACAGGGGCAAGGTGAGCAGTTCTTC. Translation: CASSPQGQGEQFF. Combining the CDR3 with reference TRBV18 and TRBJ2-1 gives the whole variable domain NAGVMQNPRHLVRRRGQEARLRCSPMKGHSHVYWYRQLPEEGLKFMVYLQKENIIDESGMPKERFSAEFPKEGPSILRIQQVVRGDSAAYFCASSPQGQGEQFFGPGTRLTVL.

This clone was observed once. The rearrangement joins TRBV4-1 to TRBJ2-5; 13 bases align to TRBD2. After removal of 3 bases from V and 3 bases from J, the junction contained 4 bases not matched to a gene. The CDR3 consists of 16 residues. The germline V gene has CDR1 MGHRA and CDR2 YSYEKL. CDR3 coding DNA: TGCGCCAGCAGCCAGCTGGGACTAGCGGGGAAAGAGACCCAGTACTTC. Its translation: CASSQLGLAGKETQYF.

The J gene is TRBJ1-4, the V gene TRBV5-8, with TRBD1 as a possible D gene (5 bases). The CDR3 contains 18 residues. Germline lookup yields CDR1 SGHTS and CDR2 YDEGEE. Trimming removed 5 bases from V and 0 bases from J, with 20 bases in between. CDR3 sequence (DNA): TGTGCCAGCAGAAGGATGCCGTGGAAGGGGTCAACTAATGAAAAACTGTTTTTT. It specifies CASRRMPWKGSTNEKLFF. Full variable domain (missing parts from reference TRBV5-8 and TRBJ1-4): EAGVTQSPTHLIKTRGQQATLRCSPISGHTSVYWYQQALGLGLQFLLWYDEGEERNRGNFPPRFSGRQFPNYSSELNVNALELEDSALYLCASRRMPWKGSTNEKLFFGSGTQLSVL.

The chain employs TRBV6-2 or TRBV6-3 and TRBJ2-5, with TRBD2 matching over 14 bases. The junction had 3 bases not matched to a gene; V was cut back by 5 bases and J by 1 base. Per germline, CDR1 MNHEY and CDR2 SVGEGT. The CDR3 consists of 16 residues. The DNA of the CDR3 is TGTGCCAGCAGTCAGGGACTAGCGGGGGCCCAAGAGACCCAGTACTTC. Its translation is CASSQGLAGAQETQYF.